The clone carrying this T cell receptor beta chain was recorded at least ten times. This sample is drawn from a study of neurological immune-mediated disorders. This CDR3 has 13 residues. V was trimmed by 8 bases and J by 6 bases, leaving 17 bases between them. TCRdb re-analysed the 5' RACE reads in MiXCR, keeping a single row per CDR3 protein. The sample lists about 55,000 distinct CDR3 sequences; around 4% were seen once. The unsorted libraries had their origin in 2 million PBMCs stored at -80 C. V and J are TRBV12-3 or TRBV12-4 and TRBJ2-7; no clear D gene. The sequence was collected from a man aged 30 to 45 with multiple sclerosis. Sequencing was done on a sample of PBMCs. For the CDR3, the DNA is TGTGCCAGCGGGATGGGGATCGTCCGCGAGCAGTACTTC. Its protein product is CASGMGIVREQYF.